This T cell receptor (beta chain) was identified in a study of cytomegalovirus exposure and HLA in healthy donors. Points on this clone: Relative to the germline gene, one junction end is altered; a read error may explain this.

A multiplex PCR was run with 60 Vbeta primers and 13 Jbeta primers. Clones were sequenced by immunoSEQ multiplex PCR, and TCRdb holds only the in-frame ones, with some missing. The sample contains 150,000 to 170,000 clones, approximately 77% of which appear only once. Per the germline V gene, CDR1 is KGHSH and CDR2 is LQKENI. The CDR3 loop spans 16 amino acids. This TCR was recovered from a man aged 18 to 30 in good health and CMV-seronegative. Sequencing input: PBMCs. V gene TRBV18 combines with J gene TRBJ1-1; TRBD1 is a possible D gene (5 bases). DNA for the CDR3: TGTGCCAGCTCACCAAGTTACACAGGTATGAACATTGAAGCTTTCTTT. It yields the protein CASSPSYTGMNIEAFF.